This record covers a single TCR beta chain. Its antigen is not known. The assay was immunoSEQ multiplex PCR, and TCRdb's table has in-frame clones only and misses some. The data hold about 240,000 clones, with 80% to 90% observed a single time. The sample originates from a study of cytomegalovirus exposure and HLA in healthy donors. At the level of the study: Per a later analysis, the roughly 690 first-cohort and 120 validation repertoires shared one platform.

Overall study findings and caveats: Most sequenced TCRs were rare (though some public TCRs occurred in many donors).

The sample consisted of PBMCs. The receptor's source is a man aged 18 to 30 in good health and CMV-seronegative.

The CDR3 here is CASRAPGSTDTQYF. As DNA, the CDR3 is TGCGCCAGCAGAGCCCCAGGATCGACAGATACGCAGTATTTT. The rearrangement links TRBV5-1 to TRBJ2-3; D is unclear. Trimming shortened V by 5 bases and J by 3 bases, and 13 bases separated the two germline ends. Germline V gene sequence: CDR1 SGHRS, CDR2 YFSETQ. The CDR3 runs 14 residues.